These 5 T cell receptor beta chains were sequenced from one sample in a study of regulatory T cells in long-lasting Graves disease. Time point denoted: newly diagnosed GD, antithyroid drugs for less than 3 months. From PBMCs, RNA was extracted and then used to make the TCR library. Researchers made TCR beta libraries by using iRepertoire HTBI primers and running Arm-PCR on CDR3 regions. One entry per CDR3 protein results from TCRdb running MiXCR on the multiplex PCR reads. The repertoire holds a few hundred thousand distinct CDR3 sequences, with 16% as singletons. Another study also made use of these data, one on T cells in Graves' hyperthyroidism and ophthalmopathy.

The sample was peripheral blood mononuclear cells (PBMCs), taken at new diagnosis, from a patient treated with antithyroid drugs. Receptor source: a man in his forties with Graves disease.

This clonotype showed up many times. The CDR3 DNA follows: TGTGCCAGCAGTTTAGCGAGGGCAGGGTGGGAGAAGACCCAGTACTTC. It encodes CASSLARAGWEKTQYF. The chain has TRBV12-3 or TRBV12-4 and TRBJ2-5; tentatively, D is TRBD1 or TRBD2 (5 bases each). V dropped 0 bases and J dropped 6 bases, with 17 bases sitting between them. This CDR3 comprises 16 residues.

This clonotype showed up just a few times. This chain connects TRBV5-1 to TRBJ2-5; weak D call: TRBD2 (5 bases). With 3 bases removed from V and 4 bases from J, the gap between germline ends came to 16 bases. CDR1 is SGHRS and CDR2 is YFSETQ in the germline V gene. The CDR3 sequence is 15 residues long. The CDR3 protein is CASSSLSGLGETQYF. CDR3 coding DNA: TGCGCCAGCAGCTCCTTGTCGGGGTTGGGAGAGACCCAGTACTTC. The entire variable domain, with the rest obtained from reference TRBV5-1 and TRBJ2-5, is as follows: KAGVTQTPRYLIKTRGQQVTLSCSPISGHRSVSWYQQTPGQGLQFLFEYFSETQRNKGNFPGRFSGRQFSNSRSEMNVSTLELGDSALYLCASSSLSGLGETQYFGPGTRLLVL.

This clonotype appeared many times. V gene TRBV7-3 combines with J gene TRBJ2-1; D might be TRBD2 (6 bases). This CDR3 has 15 amino acids. V dropped 5 bases and J dropped 0 bases, with 11 bases sitting between them. Germline V gene lookup returns CDR1 SGHTA and CDR2 FQGTGA. CDR3 coding DNA: TGTGCCAGCAGCCCTACAGCGGGCTCCTACAATGAGCAGTTCTTC. Translated: CASSPTAGSYNEQFF.

V usage is TRBV3-1 and J usage is TRBJ2-5, with 12 nucleotides matching TRBD2. The junction had 7 bases not matched to a gene; V was cut back by 1 base and J by 4 bases. Per germline, CDR1 LGHDT and CDR2 YNNKEL (reference sequence). The CDR3 runs 17 residues. CDR3 protein: CASSQARLAGGAETQYF. Here the CDR3 DNA reads TGTGCCAGCAGCCAAGCCCGGCTAGCGGGGGGGGCAGAGACCCAGTACTTC.

This clonotype was detected ten times or more. This rearrangement joins TRBV11-2 to TRBJ2-3; 8 bases are a match to TRBD2. Unmatched junction bases numbered 9, after V lost 2 bases and J lost 2 bases. Germline CDR1 SGHAT, CDR2 FQNNGV. The CDR3 contains 17 residues. The CDR3 spells CASSLTYGGGYTDTQYF. In nucleotides, the CDR3 is TGTGCCAGCAGCTTAACCTACGGCGGGGGGTACACAGATACGCAGTATTTT.